This is a list of T cell receptor beta chains from one sample in a study of blood T cell repertoires in COVID-19. TCRdb's table, derived via immunoSEQ multiplex PCR, lists solely in-frame clones and lacks some. The sample lists hundreds of thousands of clones; roughly 88% were seen once. Material for sequencing was PBMCs or T cells enriched from blood (not recorded which). The receptors were gathered from a woman aged 45-65 years who had recovered from COVID-19. Both conserved end residues are part of each CDR3. The order of the fields is CDR3 protein, CDR3 DNA, D gene, clone size, J gene, V gene. The D gene is left open where the match is weak. Clone size is shown for a subset of rows, as once, few, many or a class of expanded clone.

CASSLEQGVDGYTF,TGTGCCAGCAGCTTAGAACAGGGGGTAGACGGCTACACCTTC,TRBD1,-,TRBJ1-2,TRBV5-5
CASSDSTGGDVRNQPQHF,TGTGCCAGCAGTGACTCAACAGGGGGCGATGTCCGCAATCAGCCCCAGCATTTT,TRBD1,-,TRBJ1-5,TRBV6-4
CATSESSPRQTNTGELFF,TGTGCCACCAGTGAATCCTCCCCGAGACAGACTAACACCGGGGAGCTGTTTTTT,-,-,TRBJ2-2,TRBV24-1
CASSKALAQGSNQPQHF,TGTGCCAGTAGTAAGGCTTTAGCGCAGGGGAGCAATCAGCCCCAGCATTTT,-,-,TRBJ1-5,TRBV19
CSVDGLTGVVDASTDTQYF,TGCAGCGTTGACGGTTTGACGGGGGTAGTAGATGCTAGCACAGATACGCAGTATTTT,-,-,TRBJ2-3,TRBV29-1
CASSPRQGGQNTEAFF,TGTGCCAGCAGTCCGCGACAGGGGGGACAGAACACTGAAGCTTTCTTT,TRBD1,-,TRBJ1-1,TRBV27
CASRLGGRAIYEQYF,TGTGCCAGCAGATTGGGAGGCAGGGCTATCTACGAGCAGTACTTC,-,-,TRBJ2-7,TRBV5-6
CASRPPGQPPEAFF,TGTGCCAGCAGACCTCCGGGACAGCCCCCTGAAGCTTTCTTT,TRBD1,-,TRBJ1-1,TRBV6-2/TRBV6-3
CARQGTNQETQYF,TGCGCCAGACAGGGGACAAACCAAGAGACCCAGTACTTC,TRBD1,-,TRBJ2-5,TRBV10-1
CASTPGHQPNYGYTF,TGTGCCAGCACTCCAGGGCATCAACCTAACTATGGCTACACCTTC,-,-,TRBJ1-2,TRBV5-4
CASSFGGEGNTIYF,TGTGCCAGCAGCTTCGGGGGGGAAGGAAACACCATATATTTT,-,once,TRBJ1-3,TRBV7-2
CAISGTGGADTQYF,TGTGCCATCAGCGGGACAGGGGGAGCAGATACGCAGTATTTT,TRBD1,-,TRBJ2-3,TRBV10-3
CASSYGPTGAGYEQYF,TGTGCCAGCAGTTATGGGCCAACAGGGGCGGGCTACGAGCAGTACTTC,TRBD1,-,TRBJ2-7,TRBV6-2/TRBV6-3
CASSQDGDRVISPLHF,TGCGCCAGCAGCCAAGATGGGGACAGGGTCATTTCACCCCTCCACTTT,TRBD1,-,TRBJ1-6,TRBV4-3
CASSAGQNSYEQYF,TGTGCCAGCAGCGCAGGACAAAACTCCTACGAGCAGTACTTC,-,-,TRBJ2-7,TRBV7-2
CASMGRLYEQYF,TGCGCCAGCATGGGCAGGCTCTACGAGCAGTACTTC,-,few,TRBJ2-7,TRBV10-1
CASSQSTGFQETQYF,TGCGCCAGCAGCCAATCGACAGGGTTCCAAGAGACCCAGTACTTC,TRBD1,-,TRBJ2-5,TRBV4-3
CASTQRTGPYGYTF,TGTGCCAGCACCCAACGGACAGGGCCATATGGCTACACCTTC,TRBD1,-,TRBJ1-2,TRBV27
CASSFAGQETQYF,TGCGCCAGCAGCTTTGCAGGACAAGAGACCCAGTACTTC,-,-,TRBJ2-5,TRBV5-1
CASSLASQVTDTQYF,TGTGCCAGCAGCTTGGCATCCCAGGTCACAGATACGCAGTATTTT,-,few,TRBJ2-3,TRBV5-6
CASSLYGGDYGYTF,TGTGCCAGCAGCTTATACGGGGGTGACTATGGCTACACCTTC,-,-,TRBJ1-2,TRBV11-2
CASSLHQGASEAFF,TGTGCCAGCAGCTTACACCAGGGGGCCTCTGAAGCTTTCTTT,TRBD1,few,TRBJ1-1,TRBV7-2